One sample yielded the 15 T cell receptor beta chains listed below, sequenced in a study of cytomegalovirus exposure and HLA in healthy donors. Primers included in the PCR were 60 Vbeta and 13 Jbeta primers. Clones were read by immunoSEQ multiplex PCR, and TCRdb kept only the in-frame ones, dropping some. The sample includes some 270,000 clones, 80% to 95% of them seen just once. The sample consisted of PBMCs. The receptors originated from a girl aged 2-15 years in good health and CMV-seronegative.

This sequence joins TRBV10-3 and TRBJ2-1; 9 positions match TRBD2. Germline V lookup: CDR1 ENHRY, CDR2 SYGVKD. Trimming at V came to 7 bases and at J to 1 base, leaving 14 bases not matched to a gene. This CDR3 is 18 amino acids long. CDR3 region: CAITVRVAGGVSYNEQFF. CDR3 bases: TGTGCCATCACCGTTAGGGTCGCGGGAGGGGTATCCTACAATGAGCAGTTCTTC.

The chain is built from TRBV6-1 and TRBJ2-2; D may be TRBD2 (6 bases). The CDR3 length is 15 residues. Trimming left V 2 bases short and J 4 bases short, with 11 bases between. Per the germline V gene, CDR1 is MNHNS and CDR2 is SASEGT. In nucleotides, the CDR3 is TGTGCCAGCAGTGAAACGGGACTTTTCACCGGGGAGCTGTTTTTT. As protein: CASSETGLFTGELFF.

V gene TRBV7-2 combines with J gene TRBJ1-3; the match to TRBD1 covers 8 bases. From germline, CDR1 is SGHTA and CDR2 FQGNSA. Trimming at V came to 5 bases and at J to 3 bases, leaving 12 bases not matched to a gene. CDR3 length: 17 amino acids. The CDR3 loop reads CASSHPRQGSGGNTIYF. CDR3 in DNA: TGTGCCAGCAGCCACCCAAGACAGGGGTCAGGTGGAAACACCATATATTTT. Full variable domain (missing parts from reference TRBV7-2 and TRBJ1-3): GAGVSQSPSNKVTEKGKDVELRCDPISGHTALYWYRQSLGQGLEFLIYFQGNSAPDKSGLPSDRFSAERTGGSVSTLTIQRTQQEDSAVYLCASSHPRQGSGGNTIYFGEGSWLTVV.

The rearrangement joins TRBV14 to TRBJ1-1; D uncertain. The CDR3 runs to 11 residues. The germline V and J ends were trimmed by 1 base and 10 bases, with 7 bases remaining between them. The germline V gene has CDR1 SGHDN and CDR2 FVKESK. The CDR3 sequence: CASSQGSPAFF. CDR3 DNA: TGTGCCAGCAGCCAAGGGAGTCCAGCTTTCTTT.

Details on this clone: At one end, the junction sequence differs from germline, possibly due to a read error. The chain joins TRBV20-1 to TRBJ1-5, with TRBD1 as a possible D gene (5 bases). This CDR3 contains 11 residues. CDR1 is DFQATT and CDR2 is SNEGSKA in the germline V gene (reference sequence). The CDR3 region has the DNA TGCAGTGCTGCGGACCGCGGGACGGGGTATTTC. Protein sequence: CSAADRGTGYF.

The chain joins TRBV28 to TRBJ2-1, with 9 bases matching TRBD1. J was trimmed by 1 base and V by 2 bases; bases with no gene match: 6. This CDR3 is built from 17 residues. CDR1 MDHEN and CDR2 SYDVKM come from the germline V gene. The CDR3 loop reads CASSLVGQGMSYNEQFF. The CDR3 bases are TGTGCCAGCAGTTTAGTGGGACAGGGCATGTCCTACAATGAGCAGTTCTTC. The entire variable domain, with the rest obtained from reference TRBV28 and TRBJ2-1, is as follows: DVKVTQSSRYLVKRTGEKVFLECVQDMDHENMFWYRQDPGLGLRLIYFSYDVKMKEKGDIPEGYSVSREKKERFSLILESASTNQTSMYLCASSLVGQGMSYNEQFFGPGTRLTVL.

This chain joins TRBV6-1 and TRBJ2-7, with 11 bases lining up with TRBD1. The CDR3 loop spans 15 amino acids. CDR1 and CDR2 from the germline V gene are MNHNS and SASEGT. The trim removed 7 bases at V and 3 bases at J, leaving 8 bases unmatched. CDR3 sequence (DNA): TGTGCCAGCACCTCCGCCGGGACAGGGGGCTACGAGCAGTACTTC. Translating gives CASTSAGTGGYEQYF.

The V call is TRBV28, the J call TRBJ2-7; 8 nucleotides align to TRBD1. CDR1 and CDR2 (germline): MDHEN, SYDVKM. The CDR3 sequence is 16 residues long. The V gene end was trimmed by 3 bases and the J gene end by 0 bases; junction bases not matched to a gene: 7. The CDR3 DNA sequence: TGTGCCAGCAGTTTCCCCAGGGGGCCACACTCCTACGAGCAGTACTTC. Residues: CASSFPRGPHSYEQYF.

This clone was counted a single time. V usage is TRBV14 and J usage is TRBJ2-7; D is ambiguous. From germline, CDR1 is SGHDN and CDR2 FVKESK. The V and J ends lost 0 bases and 8 bases respectively, with 8 bases between them. The CDR3 is made up of 12 amino acids. In nucleotides, the CDR3 is TGTGCCAGCAGCCAAGAATCCCGTAAGCAGTACTTC. Translation: CASSQESRKQYF.

V gene TRBV7-9 combines with J gene TRBJ2-4, with TRBD2 matching 12 bases. The V and J ends lost 7 bases and 4 bases, in that order; junction bases with no gene match: 5. The CDR3 runs to 15 residues. Per the germline V gene, CDR1 is SEHNR and CDR2 is FQNEAQ (reference sequence). Here the CDR3 reads CASTNLAGGKNIQYF. CDR3 DNA: TGTGCCAGCACCAACCTAGCGGGGGGGAAAAACATTCAGTACTTC.

The J gene is TRBJ2-3, the V gene TRBV9; 9 bases line up with TRBD2. V was pared by 0 bases and J by 3 bases, with 8 bases of the junction left unmatched. Germline CDR1 and CDR2: SGDLS and YYNGEE. The CDR3 is 17 residues long. CDR3 nucleotides: TGTGCCAGCAGCGTAGGGGTTCTAGCGGGACAGACAGATACGCAGTATTTT. This codes for CASSVGVLAGQTDTQYF.

The chain carries TRBV30 and TRBJ2-3; 8 bases are a match to TRBD2. Germline V gene data show CDR1 as GTSNPN and CDR2 as SVGIG (reference sequence). The CDR3 totals 12 residues. With 0 bases clipped from V and 10 bases from J, the junction kept 3 bases outside the gene matches. The CDR3 sequence: CAWSVSGGAQYF. CDR3 nucleotide sequence: TGTGCCTGGAGTGTAAGCGGGGGCGCGCAGTATTTT.

The chain recombines TRBV19 with TRBJ2-7; possibly TRBD1 for D (6 bases). The CDR3 is 15 residues long. Germline V gene sequence: CDR1 LNHDA, CDR2 SQIVND (reference sequence). Deletions cut 1 base from V and 1 base from J, with 11 bases between. Here the CDR3 DNA reads TGTGCCAGTAGTATAGCTCTGACAGGTTCCTACGAGCAGTACTTC. Protein product: CASSIALTGSYEQYF.

J is TRBJ2-7 and V is TRBV19, with 10 bases fitting TRBD2. The ends lost 6 bases at V and 0 bases at J; junction bases unmatched: 5. CDR3 length: 15 residues. The germline gives CDR1 LNHDA, CDR2 SQIVND (reference sequence). The CDR3 sequence: CASSLTSGVSYEQYF. CDR3 nucleotide sequence: TGTGCCAGTAGCCTAACTAGCGGGGTCTCCTACGAGCAGTACTTC.

This clone was detected only once. This chain connects TRBV9 to TRBJ2-7; 7 nucleotides line up with TRBD2. The V gene's germline CDR1 is SGDLS and CDR2 YYNGEE. The CDR3 is made up of 15 amino acids. V lost 0 bases, J lost 2 bases, and 5 bases stayed unmatched. This CDR3 reads CASSVELAKTYEQYF. The DNA for the CDR3 is TGTGCCAGCAGCGTAGAACTAGCGAAAACCTACGAGCAGTACTTC.